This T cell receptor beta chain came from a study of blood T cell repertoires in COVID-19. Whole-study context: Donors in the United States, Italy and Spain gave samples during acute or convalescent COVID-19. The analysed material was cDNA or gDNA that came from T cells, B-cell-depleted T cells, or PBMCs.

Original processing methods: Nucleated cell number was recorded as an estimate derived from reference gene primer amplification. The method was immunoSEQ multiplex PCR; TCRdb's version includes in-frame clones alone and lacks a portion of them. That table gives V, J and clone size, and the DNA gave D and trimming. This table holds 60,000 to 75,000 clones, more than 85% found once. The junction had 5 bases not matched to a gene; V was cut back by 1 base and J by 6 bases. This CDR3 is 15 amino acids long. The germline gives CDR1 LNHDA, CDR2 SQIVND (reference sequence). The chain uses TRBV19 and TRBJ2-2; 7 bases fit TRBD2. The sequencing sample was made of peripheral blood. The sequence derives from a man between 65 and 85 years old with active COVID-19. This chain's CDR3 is CASSIAWGGSGELFF. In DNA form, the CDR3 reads TGTGCCAGTAGTATAGCGTGGGGGGGGTCCGGGGAGCTGTTTTTT.